The 32 T cell receptor beta chains below were found in one sample sequenced in a study of tissue T cells after allogeneic stem cell transplantation. Sequenced by immunoSEQ multiplex PCR; TCRdb stores in-frame clones only, minus some. This table has roughly 42,000 clones, more than 90% appearing once. The specimen was blood, collected before transplantation. These TCRs come from a woman aged 40-69 years who later had graft-versus-host disease after an allogeneic stem cell transplant.

The V gene is TRBV7-6, the J gene TRBJ2-3, with D perhaps assigned TRBD1 or TRBD2 (5 bases each). In germline, CDR1 is SGHVS, CDR2 FNYEAQ. With 1 base removed from V and 4 bases from J, the gap between germline ends came to 15 bases. This CDR3 region has 16 residues. The CDR3 loop is CASSLEWQGVPDTQYF. As DNA, the CDR3 is TGTGCCAGCAGCTTAGAATGGCAGGGAGTCCCAGATACGCAGTATTTT.

The V gene is TRBV10-1, the J gene TRBJ2-3; D may be TRBD1 or TRBD2 (7 bases each). The CDR3 is 15 amino acids. In germline, CDR1 is WNHNN, CDR2 SYGVQD (reference sequence). V was clipped by 6 bases and J by 5 bases, with 18 bases between them. The CDR3 coding sequence is TGCGCCAGCAGAGGGGGCGGGAGAGTGGGAGATACGCAGTATTTT. Translating gives CASRGGGRVGDTQYF.

The chain is built from TRBV6-6 and TRBJ2-7; no clear D. Trimming stripped 3 bases from V and 8 bases from J, with 8 bases between. Germline lookup yields CDR1 MNHNY and CDR2 SVGAGI (reference sequence). This CDR3 comprises 11 residues. CDR3 nucleotide sequence: TGTGCCAGCAGTTATCTCAACCAGCAGTACTTC. Translating gives CASSYLNQQYF.

V gene TRBV30 combines with J gene TRBJ2-2; TRBD1 is a possible D gene (6 bases). This CDR3 spans 14 amino acids. V lost 4 bases and J lost 4, with 13 bases in between. The germline gives CDR1 GTSNPN, CDR2 SVGIG (reference sequence). Here the CDR3 reads CAWNQGKSTGELFF. In DNA form, the CDR3 reads TGTGCCTGGAACCAGGGGAAAAGCACCGGGGAGCTGTTTTTT.

The genes are TRBV19 and TRBJ2-5, with 10 bases that match TRBD1. The germline CDR1 and CDR2 sequences are LNHDA and SQIVND (reference sequence). The CDR3 is 16 residues long. V shed 4 bases and J 1 base; nucleotides not matched to a gene: 6. The CDR3 DNA reads TGTGCCAGTAGTACCCCCGGGACAGGGGCCCAAGAGACCCAGTACTTC. Translated: CASSTPGTGAQETQYF. Full variable domain (rest looked up from reference TRBV19 and TRBJ2-5): DGGITQSPKYLFRKEGQNVTLSCEQNLNHDAMYWYRQDPGQGLRLIYYSQIVNDFQKGDIAEGYSVSREKKESFPLTVTSAQKNPTAFYLCASSTPGTGAQETQYFGPGTRLLVL.

The chain uses TRBV18 and TRBJ1-1; TRBD1 aligns across 9 bases. This CDR3 comprises 15 residues. V was pared by 2 bases and J by 2 bases, with 3 bases of the junction left unmatched. CDR1 KGHSH and CDR2 LQKENI come from the germline V gene. The chain's CDR3 is CASSPYRGPNTEAFF. The CDR3 DNA reads TGTGCCAGCTCACCATACAGGGGGCCCAACACTGAAGCTTTCTTT.

The genes are TRBV3-1 (or the pseudogene TRBV3-2) and TRBJ2-1; no firm D call. The germline V gene has CDR1 LGHDT and CDR2 YNNKEL (reference sequence). The CDR3 loop spans 14 amino acids. Trimming cost V 0 bases and J 7 bases, with 10 bases left between them. CDR3 loop: CASSQDGLINEQFF. For the CDR3, the DNA is TGTGCCAGCAGCCAAGATGGCCTTATTAATGAGCAGTTCTTC.

For the CDR3, the DNA is TGTGCCAGCAGTTTATCCATCGAGGGGGGCGGGGGCTACACCTTC. Its translation: CASSLSIEGGGGYTF. The chain has TRBV27 and TRBJ1-2; D might be TRBD1 (6 bases). Germline assignment: CDR1 MNHEY and CDR2 SMNVEV (reference sequence). Trimming stripped 0 bases from V and 8 bases from J, with 16 bases between. This CDR3 region has 15 residues.

The rearrangement joins TRBV2 to TRBJ1-1; a possible D gene is TRBD1 (6 bases). V was clipped by 6 bases and J by 0 bases, with 8 bases between them. CDR1 is SNHLY, CDR2 FYNNEI, per germline. The CDR3 is 13 residues long. In DNA, the CDR3 is TGTGCCAGCAGGAACAGGGTGAACACTGAAGCTTTCTTT. Its translation: CASRNRVNTEAFF. The complete variable domain, with remaining parts taken from reference TRBV2 and TRBJ1-1, reads EPEVTQTPSHQVTQMGQEVILRCVPISNHLYFYWYRQILGQKVEFLVSFYNNEISEKSEIFDDQFSVERPDGSNFTLKIRSTKLEDSAMYFCASRNRVNTEAFFGQGTRLTVV.

This clone was seen a handful of times. The genes are TRBV30 and TRBJ2-1; 8 nucleotides match TRBD2. The CDR3 has 16 amino acids. The trim removed 5 bases at V and 2 bases at J, leaving 11 bases unmatched. In germline, CDR1 is GTSNPN, CDR2 SVGIG (reference sequence). CDR3 DNA sequence: TGTGCCTGGGTAATACACAGACTAGCGACCTACAATGAGCAGTTCTTC. Its translation: CAWVIHRLATYNEQFF.

The chain links TRBV9 to TRBJ2-3; maybe TRBD1 (6 bases). The CDR3 extends over 14 amino acids. CDR1 SGDLS and CDR2 YYNGEE come from the germline V gene. Trimming took off 4 bases at V and 2 bases at J, with 11 bases between the two ends. This chain's CDR3 is CASSTTGYTDTQYF. DNA for the CDR3: TGTGCCAGCAGCACGACAGGATACACAGATACGCAGTATTTT.

The V gene is TRBV28, the J gene TRBJ1-4; 7 nucleotides agree with TRBD1. The CDR3 has 15 residues. Germline CDR1 reads MDHEN; CDR2 reads SYDVKM. With V trimmed by 2 bases and J by 4 bases, 4 bases remained unmatched. The CDR3 region is CASSLQDRINEKLFF. The CDR3 coding sequence is TGTGCCAGCAGTTTACAGGACAGGATTAATGAAAAACTGTTTTTT.

In this sample, this clone turned up once. This rearrangement joins TRBV28 to TRBJ1-1; tentative D call: TRBD1 (6 bases). The germline V gene encodes CDR1 MDHEN and CDR2 SYDVKM. The CDR3 runs to 14 residues. Trimming shortened V by 7 bases and J by 6 bases, and 18 bases separated the two germline ends. CDR3 loop: CASTSGTGSPEAFF. The CDR3 DNA follows: TGTGCCAGCACCTCGGGTACAGGGTCCCCTGAAGCTTTCTTT.

The V call is TRBV7-9, the J call TRBJ2-7; D gene unclear. CDR1 SEHNR and CDR2 FQNEAQ come from the germline V gene (reference sequence). There are 12 residues in the CDR3. Trimming stripped 5 bases from V and 6 bases from J, with 11 bases between. As DNA, the CDR3 is TGTGCCAGCAGCCGGACGTCTGGCGAGCAGTACTTC. It is translated as CASSRTSGEQYF.

The chain couples TRBV2 to TRBJ2-7; TRBD2 is a possible D gene (5 bases). Germline assignment: CDR1 SNHLY and CDR2 FYNNEI. V was clipped by 5 bases and J by 6 bases, with 20 bases between them. There are 15 residues in the CDR3. The CDR3 loop is CASSSERPVLGEQYF. DNA of the CDR3: TGTGCCAGCAGTTCGGAGCGGCCCGTCCTAGGCGAGCAGTACTTC.

The CDR3 spells CASSLGSSGRVNNEQFF. The CDR3 coding sequence is TGCGCCAGCAGCTTGGGTTCTAGCGGGAGGGTTAACAATGAGCAGTTCTTC. V gene TRBV5-1 combines with J gene TRBJ2-1; 12 nucleotides match TRBD2. V was pared by 0 bases and J by 5 bases, with 6 bases of the junction left unmatched. The CDR3 is 17 amino acids. The V gene's germline CDR1 is SGHRS and CDR2 YFSETQ.

The chain has TRBV7-2 and TRBJ2-1, with D possibly being TRBD2 (6 bases). CDR3 length equals 16 residues. V gave up 1 base and J gave up 4 bases, with 14 bases separating them. The V gene's germline CDR1 is SGHTA and CDR2 FQGNSA. CDR3 nucleotides: TGTGCCAGCAGCTTAGGTGCGCGGGACCTTTACAATGAGCAGTTCTTC. Protein: CASSLGARDLYNEQFF.

V is TRBV24-1 and J is TRBJ1-1; TRBD1 matches at 9 bases. The CDR3 sequence is 16 residues long. Germline V CDR1 and CDR2: KGHDR, SFDVKD. The ends lost 5 bases at V and 1 base at J; junction bases unmatched: 7. CDR3 loop: CATSALDRGSNTEAFF. CDR3 coding DNA: TGTGCCACCAGTGCCCTGGACAGGGGTTCGAACACTGAAGCTTTCTTT.

The chain has TRBV7-3 and TRBJ2-3; possibly TRBD1 or TRBD2 for D (6 bases each). Germline CDR1 reads SGHTA; CDR2 reads FQGTGA. CDR3 length: 13 amino acids. V was trimmed by 1 base and J by 6 bases, leaving 8 bases between them. The CDR3 nucleotides are TGTGCCAGCAGCTTAAGGGGGGCGGATACGCAGTATTTT. Translating it yields CASSLRGADTQYF.

The rearrangement joins TRBV29-1 to TRBJ1-1; 8 bases align to TRBD1. CDR3 length equals 12 residues. Germline values: CDR1 SQVTM, CDR2 ANQGSEA. Losses at the gene ends were 6 bases for V and 4 bases for J; bases not matched to a gene: 4. DNA for the CDR3: TGCAGCGTCCAACAGGGGGTCACTGAAGCTTTCTTT. It codes for CSVQQGVTEAFF.

This chain links TRBV24-1 with TRBJ2-4; 7 bases line up with TRBD2. Germline trimming cut 4 bases from V and 0 bases from J; bases unmatched to any gene: 14. CDR3 size: 19 residues. The germline gives CDR1 KGHDR, CDR2 SFDVKD. The CDR3 DNA is TGTGCCACCAGTGACCCTACTTTGACTAGCAGCCTAGCCAAAAACATTCAGTACTTC. Amino acids: CATSDPTLTSSLAKNIQYF.

The chain has TRBV19 and TRBJ2-7; the D gene is possibly TRBD1 (6 bases). From germline, CDR1 is LNHDA and CDR2 SQIVND (reference sequence). The CDR3 is 12 amino acids. V lost 6 bases to trimming and J lost 5 bases, with 11 bases between them. DNA of the CDR3: TGTGCCAGTAGCACAGGGTTCAACGAGCAGTACTTC. This gives the protein CASSTGFNEQYF.

The V and J genes are TRBV29-1 and TRBJ1-2; 11 bases fit TRBD1. Germline CDR1 is SQVTM and CDR2 is ANQGSEA. After removal of 7 bases from V and 3 bases from J, the junction contained 10 bases not matched to a gene. The CDR3 is 15 residues long. Here the CDR3 DNA reads TGCAGCGCTACGGGACAGGGGGGGGTGGACTATGGCTACACCTTC. Amino acids: CSATGQGGVDYGYTF.

The chain couples TRBV7-8 to TRBJ2-7; no clear D. This CDR3 region has 16 residues. Germline-derived CDR1 and CDR2 are SGHVS and FQNEAQ. The V gene lost 6 bases and the J gene lost 2 bases, with 20 bases spanning the gap. The CDR3 DNA reads as TGTGCCAGCAGTTATGGACGACCCAGGAGCACCTACGAGCAGTACTTC. Translation gives CASSYGRPRSTYEQYF.

This clone was found a few times. The chain has TRBV19 and TRBJ1-6; 9 positions match TRBD1. Germline V lookup: CDR1 LNHDA, CDR2 SQIVND (reference sequence). The CDR3 consists of 14 residues. V gave up 5 bases and J gave up 10 bases; unmatched junction bases: 6. Here the CDR3 reads CASSGRDRDSPLHF. The CDR3 nucleotides read TGTGCCAGTAGTGGCCGGGACAGGGACTCACCCCTCCACTTT. Using reference TRBV19 and TRBJ1-6 for the parts outside the CDR3, the full variable domain is DGGITQSPKYLFRKEGQNVTLSCEQNLNHDAMYWYRQDPGQGLRLIYYSQIVNDFQKGDIAEGYSVSREKKESFPLTVTSAQKNPTAFYLCASSGRDRDSPLHFGNGTRLTVT.

This clone was observed once. The rearrangement uses TRBV24-1 and TRBJ2-1; the D call may be TRBD1 or TRBD2 (5 bases each). This CDR3 is 15 amino acids long. Trimming took off 3 bases at V and 10 bases at J, with 18 bases between the two ends. Germline loops: CDR1 KGHDR, CDR2 SFDVKD. In nucleotides, the CDR3 is TGTGCCACCAGTGATAAATCAAGAGGGGTAGGAGAGCAGTTCTTC. This codes for CATSDKSRGVGEQFF.

V gene TRBV30 combines with J gene TRBJ1-1; D unresolved. CDR3 length equals 13 residues. Trimming cost V 3 bases and J 0 bases, with 8 bases left between them. Germline V gene sequence: CDR1 GTSNPN, CDR2 SVGIG (reference sequence). CDR3 residues: CAWSHNMNTEAFF. CDR3 nucleotide sequence: TGTGCCTGGAGCCACAACATGAACACTGAAGCTTTCTTT.

V and J are TRBV14 and TRBJ2-1; no clear D. The germline gives CDR1 SGHDN, CDR2 FVKESK. The V and J ends lost 1 base and 5 bases respectively, with 6 bases between them. This CDR3 comprises 13 residues. CDR3 sequence: CASSQAADNEQFF. The CDR3, as DNA: TGTGCCAGCAGCCAAGCGGCGGACAATGAGCAGTTCTTC. The whole variable domain, filled in from reference TRBV14 and TRBJ2-1, reads EAGVTQFPSHSVIEKGQTVTLRCDPISGHDNLYWYRRVMGKEIKFLLHFVKESKQDESGMPNNRFLAERTGGTYSTLKVQPAELEDSGVYFCASSQAADNEQFFGPGTRLTVL.

The chain uses TRBV7-8 and TRBJ1-2; 10 bases are shared with TRBD1. Germline trimming cut 5 bases from V and 2 bases from J; bases unmatched to any gene: 14. CDR3 size: 18 residues. Germline assignment: CDR1 SGHVS and CDR2 FQNEAQ. The CDR3 protein is CASSPRDRGLSLNYGYTF. The CDR3, as DNA: TGTGCCAGCAGCCCCCGGGACAGGGGCCTCTCGTTAAACTATGGCTACACCTTC.

The chain couples TRBV16 to TRBJ2-7; 8 positions match TRBD1. Germline CDR1 and CDR2: KGHSY and FQNENV. The V and J ends lost 4 bases and 6 bases, in that order; junction bases with no gene match: 14. The CDR3 totals 16 residues. CDR3 protein: CASSPSSQGASIEQYF. DNA for the CDR3: TGTGCCAGCAGCCCCAGTTCCCAGGGGGCCTCTATCGAGCAGTACTTC.

The CDR3 sequence: CASSLEGIEAFF. For the CDR3, the DNA is TGCGCCAGCAGCTTGGAAGGGATCGAAGCTTTCTTT. The chain joins TRBV5-1 to TRBJ1-1, with D uncertain. Germline V gene lookup returns CDR1 SGHRS and CDR2 YFSETQ. V lost 0 bases, J lost 8 bases, and 8 bases lay in between. The CDR3 covers 12 residues. The whole variable domain, filled in from reference TRBV5-1 and TRBJ1-1, reads KAGVTQTPRYLIKTRGQQVTLSCSPISGHRSVSWYQQTPGQGLQFLFEYFSETQRNKGNFPGRFSGRQFSNSRSEMNVSTLELGDSALYLCASSLEGIEAFFGQGTRLTVV.

The chain has TRBV4-3 and TRBJ2-3; no clear D gene. The CDR3 consists of 14 residues. V was cut by 6 bases and J by 6 bases, with 16 bases left in between. Germline values: CDR1 LGHNA, CDR2 YSLEER. The DNA for the CDR3 is TGCGCCAGCAGTCCACGTCCTAACCGGGATACGCAGTATTTT. Translated: CASSPRPNRDTQYF.